This T cell receptor beta chain was retrieved from a study of blood T cell repertoires in COVID-19. This CDR3 is 15 amino acids long. CDR1 and CDR2 (germline): MNHEY, SMNVEV (reference sequence). V shed 8 bases and J 4 bases; nucleotides not matched to a gene: 12. Assay: immunoSEQ multiplex PCR; the TCRdb copy retains only in-frame clones and omits some. The sample includes 15,000 to 20,000 clones, roughly four fifths of them seen just once. The gene calls are TRBV27 and TRBJ2-7; 9 nucleotides line up with TRBD1. Source material: peripheral blood. The source is a human donor in a cohort sampled during active COVID-19. Written as DNA, the CDR3 is TGTGCCAGCCACCCTTTGACAGGGGGGTATTACGAGCAGTACTTC. Protein sequence: CASHPLTGGYYEQYF.